A selection of T cell receptor beta chains follows, all from one sample in a study of regulatory T cells in long-lasting Graves disease. One entry per CDR3 protein results from TCRdb running MiXCR on the multiplex PCR reads. The sample records around 430,000 distinct CDR3 sequences, about 20% being singletons. Sequences were derived from peripheral blood mononuclear cells (PBMCs), sampled when the disease was refractory, from a patient treated with antithyroid drugs. The receptors originated from a female donor with Graves disease. Both conserved end residues are part of each CDR3. A D gene is named only where the DNA matches it firmly. Where a row states a size, it is once, few, many or the class of an expanded clone; other rows omit it.

>.|TRBD1|TRBJ1-1|TRBV5-1|14
CASNRGYSATEAFF
TGCGCCAGCAACAGGGGGTATTCAGCCACTGAAGCTTTCTTT
>.|.|TRBJ2-2|TRBV28|16
CASSLSSAGYTGELFF
TGTGCCAGCAGTTTATCATCGGCAGGGTACACCGGGGAGCTGTTTTTT
>few|TRBD1|TRBJ2-7|TRBV28|13
CASRGTGGDEQYF
TGTGCCAGCCGGGGGACAGGGGGCGATGAGCAGTACTTC
>many|.|TRBJ2-5|TRBV6-9|13
CASSFVRQETQYF
TGTGCCAGCAGTTTTGTCCGTCAAGAGACCCAGTACTTC
>many|.|TRBJ1-5|TRBV24-1|12
CATQGGNQPQHF
TGTGCCACTCAAGGGGGCAATCAGCCCCAGCATTTT
>few|TRBD2|TRBJ2-2|TRBV29-1|13
CSGRLAGGGELFF
TGCAGCGGCCGACTAGCGGGGGGCGGGGAGCTGTTTTTT
>.|TRBD2|TRBJ2-3|TRBV4-3|16
CASSVITSGPTDTQYF
TGCGCCAGCTCTGTTATAACTAGCGGGCCCACAGATACGCAGTATTTT
>many|.|TRBJ1-6|TRBV28|15
CASSLGRRHEGPLHF
TGTGCCAGCAGTTTGGGCAGGCGTCATGAGGGACCCCTCCACTTT
>.|.|TRBJ1-5|TRBV5-6|16
CASSLGGDGTGRPQHF
TGTGCCAGCAGCTTGGGGGGGGACGGGACGGGTCGGCCCCAGCATTTT
>many|.|TRBJ2-5|TRBV28|13
CASSSRERETQYF
TGTGCCAGCAGTTCTCGCGAGAGGGAGACCCAGTACTTC
>few|TRBD2|TRBJ2-2|TRBV30|16
CAWRVLAGGTAGELFF
TGTGCCTGGAGGGTTCTAGCGGGGGGAACGGCCGGGGAGCTGTTTTTT
>.|.|TRBJ1-4|TRBV12-3/TRBV12-4|13
CASMQENEEKLFF
TGTGCCAGCATGCAGGAGAATGAGGAAAAACTGTTTTTT
>many|.|TRBJ2-5|TRBV6-1|14
CASSEWGPEETQYF
TGTGCCAGCAGTGAATGGGGGCCGGAGGAGACCCAGTACTTC
>.|.|TRBJ2-4|TRBV10-3|12
CAISDPGQPQYF
TGTGCCATCAGTGATCCCGGACAGCCTCAGTACTTC
>.|.|TRBJ1-1|TRBV20-1|11
CSARGFAEAFF
TGCAGTGCTAGAGGGTTTGCTGAAGCTTTCTTT
>few|.|TRBJ1-2|TRBV25-1|14
CASSGGERVEGYTF
TGTGCCAGCAGTGGAGGAGAGAGGGTGGAGGGCTACACCTTC
>.|.|TRBJ1-2|TRBV5-6|14
CAGSLAGTDYGYTF
TGTGCCGGCAGCTTGGCCGGGACGGACTATGGCTACACCTTC
>.|TRBD1|TRBJ2-2|TRBV7-2|16
CASSTRSDRAAGELFF
TGTGCCAGCAGCACCAGAAGCGACAGGGCCGCCGGGGAGCTGTTTTTT
>.|.|TRBJ1-2|TRBV6-1|12
CASSTPPAGYTF
TGTGCCAGCAGTACCCCGCCGGCGGGCTACACCTTC
>many|.|TRBJ2-7|TRBV6-1|14
CASSNQGGEAEQYF
TGTGCCAGCAGTAACCAGGGGGGAGAGGCCGAGCAGTACTTC
>once|TRBD1|TRBJ1-3|TRBV5-1|17
CASSSGTVQPSGNTIYF
TGCGCCAGCAGCAGCGGGACAGTACAACCTTCTGGAAACACCATATATTTT
>.|TRBD1|TRBJ1-1|TRBV12-3/TRBV12-4|14
CASSPGTADTEAFF
TGTGCCAGCAGCCCCGGGACAGCGGACACTGAAGCTTTCTTT
>once|.|TRBJ1-3|TRBV30|14
CAWSVGGVGNTIYF
TGTGCCTGGAGTGTGGGGGGGGTCGGAAACACCATATATTTT
>many|TRBD2|TRBJ2-2|TRBV6-2/TRBV6-3|15
CASSYSGGSTGELFF
TGTGCCAGCAGTTACTCGGGGGGGAGCACCGGGGAGCTGTTTTTT
>.|TRBD2|TRBJ2-2|TRBV7-2|15
CASRARGGRTGELFF
TGTGCCAGCAGGGCCCGGGGGGGCAGGACCGGGGAGCTGTTTTTT
>few|TRBD1|TRBJ1-1|TRBV13|15
CASSFTGTENTEAFF
TGTGCCAGCAGCTTCACCGGGACAGAGAACACTGAAGCTTTCTTT
>many|.|TRBJ2-7|TRBV7-2|16
CASSFSRGTKGGEQYF
TGTGCCAGCAGCTTTTCGCGCGGGACAAAGGGCGGCGAGCAGTACTTC
>many|.|TRBJ1-2|TRBV6-1|12
CASSGEDYGYTF
TGTGCCAGCAGTGGGGAGGACTATGGCTACACCTTC
>.|TRBD1|TRBJ1-2|TRBV7-2|15
CASRRPTTGSSGYTF
TGTGCCAGCAGGCGACCTACGACAGGGAGTAGTGGCTACACCTTC
>.|.|TRBJ2-7|TRBV24-1|13
CATSDSNKYEQYF
TGTGCCACCAGTGACTCTAATAAGTACGAGCAGTACTTC
>many|TRBD1|TRBJ1-2|TRBV12-3/TRBV12-4|15
CASSLEPGGSYGYTF
TGTGCCAGCAGTTTAGAGCCAGGGGGCTCGTATGGCTACACCTTC
>few|.|TRBJ1-2|TRBV27|14
CASSFTAGAEGYTF
TGTGCCAGCAGTTTTACGGCCGGGGCGGAAGGCTACACCTTC
>.|.|TRBJ2-2|TRBV9|17
CASSFNLGGPDTGELFF
TGTGCCAGCAGCTTCAACCTCGGGGGGCCCGACACCGGGGAGCTGTTTTTT
>.|.|TRBJ2-2|TRBV20-1|14
CSARVQREWGELFF
TGCAGTGCCAGGGTACAGCGTGAGTGGGGGGAGCTGTTTTTT
>many|.|TRBJ1-5|TRBV24-1|14
CATSARDSNQPQHF
TGTGCCACCAGTGCCAGGGACAGCAATCAGCCCCAGCATTTT
>.|.|TRBJ2-6|TRBV9|14
CASSVGVGANVLTF
TGTGCCAGCAGCGTAGGGGTTGGGGCCAACGTCCTGACTTTC
>few|.|TRBJ1-6|TRBV25-1|15
CASRTGRADNSPLHF
TGTGCCAGCAGGACCGGGCGGGCCGATAATTCACCCCTCCACTTT
>.|.|TRBJ1-1|TRBV19|14
CASSYIGDYTEAFF
TGTGCCAGTAGTTACATCGGGGATTACACTGAAGCTTTCTTT
>many|TRBD2|TRBJ2-5|TRBV7-9|16
CASSLVGGRPGETQYF
TGTGCCAGCAGCTTAGTTGGCGGGAGGCCGGGGGAGACCCAGTACTTC
>many|TRBD1|TRBJ2-4|TRBV27|18
CASTPGQGYRLAKNIQYF
TGTGCCAGCACCCCGGGACAGGGTTATCGGCTAGCCAAAAACATTCAGTACTTC
>.|TRBD2|TRBJ2-5|TRBV20-1|16
CSARDLLAGTQETQYF
TGCAGTGCTAGAGATCTCCTAGCGGGGACACAAGAGACCCAGTACTTC
>many|.|TRBJ1-4|TRBV6-1|15
CASSEMRQGGEKLFF
TGTGCCAGCAGTGAAATGCGGCAGGGCGGCGAAAAACTGTTTTTT
>.|.|TRBJ2-1|TRBV7-3|13
CASSLTAHNEQFF
TGTGCCAGCAGCTTAACGGCCCACAATGAGCAGTTCTTC
>many|.|TRBJ1-4|TRBV6-1|14
CASAVVRVEEKLFF
TGTGCCAGCGCTGTGGTGAGAGTCGAGGAAAAACTGTTTTTT
>.|TRBD1|TRBJ1-1|TRBV10-3|13
CAIIKQGGTEAFF
TGTGCCATCATAAAACAGGGGGGCACTGAAGCTTTCTTT
>many|.|TRBJ1-3|TRBV20-1|11
CSARDINTIYF
TGCAGTGCTAGAGATATAAACACCATATATTTT
>.|.|TRBJ2-7|TRBV30|11
CAYDGYNEQYF
TGTGCCTACGACGGTTACAACGAGCAGTACTTC
>few|TRBD2|TRBJ2-3|TRBV12-3/TRBV12-4|14
CASSATSGTDTQYF
TGTGCCAGCAGTGCTACTAGCGGAACAGATACGCAGTATTTT
>.|.|TRBJ1-2|TRBV18|12
CASSPLDYGHTF
TGTGCCAGCTCACCCCTTGACTATGGCCACACCTTC
>many|.|TRBJ2-7|TRBV7-2|14
CASSLHRAAYEQYF
TGTGCCAGCAGCTTACACAGGGCGGCCTACGAGCAGTACTTC
>.|.|TRBJ1-1|TRBV20-1|13
CSANLGGYTEAFF
TGCAGTGCCAACCTAGGGGGGTACACTGAAGCTTTCTTT
>many|TRBD1|TRBJ2-7|TRBV28|14
CASSLGTGSNEQYF
TGTGCCAGCAGCCTCGGGACAGGGTCTAACGAGCAGTACTTC
>.|TRBD2|TRBJ2-3|TRBV7-8|14
CASSLILAGDTQYF
TGTGCCAGCAGCTTGATACTAGCGGGAGATACGCAGTATTTT
>.|.|TRBJ2-1|TRBV24-1|14
CATSASRLYNEQFF
TGTGCCACCAGTGCCTCGAGGCTTTACAATGAGCAGTTCTTC
>.|.|TRBJ2-2|TRBV4-3|15
CASSQDIGNTGELFF
TGCGCCAGCAGCCAAGATATAGGAAACACCGGGGAGCTGTTTTTT
>many|TRBD1|TRBJ2-7|TRBV28|14
CTSSAHRGSYEQYF
TGTACCAGCAGTGCCCACAGGGGCTCCTACGAGCAGTACTTC